This is a list of T cell receptor beta chains from one sample in a study of CD8 T cells in Susac syndrome. Each CDR3 protein is one row after TCRdb ran MiXCR on the immunoSEQ multiplex PCR reads. The data show 180,000 or so distinct CDR3 sequences, with approximately 94% seen just once and about 0.1% held by the top ten. Specimen: CD4+ T cells from PBMCs. The origin of the receptors is a human donor in good health. Each CDR3 is given with its conserved first and last residue. The order of the fields is clone size, J gene, D gene, V gene, CDR3 protein, CDR3 DNA. D genes are given only for firm matches. Where a row states a size, it is once, few, many or the class of an expanded clone; other rows omit it.

NA | TRBJ2-1 | TRBD2 | TRBV20-1 | CSASVTSGAYNEQFF | TGCAGTGCTAGTGTGACTAGCGGGGCCTACAATGAGCAGTTCTTC
NA | TRBJ1-2 | TRBD1 | TRBV5-1 | CASSSGQVDGYYGYTF | TGCGCCAGCAGCTCCGGACAGGTGGATGGGTACTATGGCTACACCTTC
once | TRBJ1-1 | TRBD1 | TRBV15 | CATSIRTGETLNTEAFF | TGTGCCACCAGCATTCGGACAGGGGAGACATTGAACACTGAAGCTTTCTTT
few | TRBJ2-5 | NA | TRBV7-9 | CASSPSVPQYF | TGTGCCAGCAGCCCCAGTGTGCCCCAGTACTTC
NA | TRBJ1-2 | NA | TRBV27 | CASGERTKMGYTF | TGTGCCAGCGGAGAAAGGACTAAGATGGGCTACACCTTC
NA | TRBJ2-7 | TRBD2 | TRBV4-1 | CASSQGLAGLEEQYF | TGCGCCAGCAGCCAAGGGCTAGCGGGTTTGGAAGAGCAGTACTTC
NA | TRBJ2-5 | NA | TRBV28 | CASSLYVGTQYF | TGTGCCAGCAGTCTTTACGTGGGGACCCAGTACTTC
NA | TRBJ2-7 | TRBD2 | TRBV20-1 | CSATKTSGIPAEQYF | TGCAGTGCTACTAAGACTAGCGGGATCCCGGCCGAGCAGTACTTC
NA | TRBJ2-2 | NA | TRBV2 | CGGTVHANTGELFF | TGTGGGGGAACAGTTCACGCGAACACCGGGGAGCTGTTTTTT
NA | TRBJ1-2 | TRBD1 | TRBV6-4 | CASSDVAGGGYTF | TGTGCCAGCAGTGACGTGGCAGGGGGCGGCTACACCTTC
few | TRBJ2-1 | NA | TRBV19 | CASSIQRNEQFF | TGTGCCAGTAGTATTCAGCGAAATGAGCAGTTCTTC
NA | TRBJ2-7 | TRBD2 | TRBV28 | CASSFLAGVGHGQYF | TGTGCCAGCAGTTTCCTAGCGGGAGTGGGCCACGGGCAGTACTTC
NA | TRBJ1-5 | NA | TRBV2 | CASNRAIDGNQPQHF | TGTGCCAGCAACCGGGCAATCGATGGGAATCAGCCCCAGCATTTT
NA | TRBJ2-1 | NA | TRBV3-1 | CASSQEETVYNEQFF | TGTGCCAGCAGCCAAGAGGAGACGGTATACAATGAGCAGTTCTTC
NA | TRBJ2-1 | NA | TRBV6-5 | CASSYSGSVGDEQFF | TGTGCCAGCAGTTACTCGGGCTCCGTTGGGGACGAGCAGTTCTTC